The 25 T cell receptor beta chains listed next were all sequenced from one sample in a study of tissue T cells after allogeneic stem cell transplantation. Produced via immunoSEQ multiplex PCR; TCRdb's table is partial and in-frame only. The sample lists 12,000 or so clones, around two thirds seen once, with 13% to 15% in the top ten. Sequenced material: tissue from the right colon, taken at autopsy. The source is a woman aged 18 to 55 with breast cancer.

As concerns this clone: The sample has other DNA sequences that encode this CDR3 too. The chain links TRBV6-2 or TRBV6-3 to TRBJ2-5; 10 nucleotides match TRBD2. Unmatched junction bases numbered 8, after V lost 5 bases and J lost 5 bases. CDR3 size: 15 residues. The V gene's germline CDR1 is MNHEY and CDR2 SVGEGT. The CDR3 nucleotides are TGTGCCAGCAGTCCAGGGACTAGCGCGGGGGAGACCCAGTACTTC. Protein sequence: CASSPGTSAGETQYF.

The chain couples TRBV9 to TRBJ2-7, with a tentative D call TRBD2 (5 bases). This CDR3 is built from 15 residues. V lost 0 bases, J lost 1 base, and 11 bases lay in between. Germline V CDR1 and CDR2: SGDLS, YYNGEE. The CDR3 DNA reads as TGTGCCAGCAGCGTAGGTGGGAGTGGATCCTACGAGCAGTACTTC. Amino acid sequence: CASSVGGSGSYEQYF. Complete variable domain (other parts from reference TRBV9 and TRBJ2-7): DSGVTQTPKHLITATGQRVTLRCSPRSGDLSVYWYQQSLDQGLQFLIQYYNGEERAKGNILERFSAQQFPDLHSELNLSSLELGDSALYFCASSVGGSGSYEQYFGPGTRLTVT.

The chain carries TRBV6-1 and TRBJ2-6, with TRBD2 as a possible D gene (6 bases). The germline V and J ends were trimmed by 3 bases and 4 bases, with 10 bases remaining between them. Germline V gene data show CDR1 as MNHNS and CDR2 as SASEGT. The CDR3 is 15 amino acids. CDR3 region: CASSDGGSGANVLTF. CDR3 in DNA: TGTGCCAGCAGTGACGGGGGATCCGGGGCCAACGTCCTGACTTTC.

The genes are TRBV18 and TRBJ1-3; 8 bases fit TRBD1. Unmatched junction bases numbered 5, after V lost 3 bases and J lost 7 bases. Looked up from germline, CDR1 is KGHSH and CDR2 is LQKENI. This CDR3 contains 14 residues. CDR3 sequence (DNA): TGTGCCAGCTCACCCATGACAGGGGAGAACACCATATATTTT. Amino acids: CASSPMTGENTIYF.

V and J are TRBV6-5 and TRBJ1-1; D call uncertain. This CDR3 comprises 13 residues. Trimming cost V 4 bases and J 1 base, with 7 bases left between them. The germline V gene has CDR1 MNHEY and CDR2 SVGAGI. CDR3 sequence: CASSWQRNTEAFF. CDR3 coding DNA: TGTGCCAGCAGTTGGCAGAGGAACACTGAAGCTTTCTTT.

This chain links TRBV4-3 with TRBJ2-7, with TRBD2 as a possible D gene (5 bases). Germline V gene sequence: CDR1 LGHNA, CDR2 YSLEER. V gave up 1 base and J gave up 5 bases, with 18 bases separating them. This CDR3 contains 16 residues. The CDR3 DNA reads TGCGCCAGCAGCCAAGGAGGGCCCCCTCTGCAGGACGAGCAGTACTTC. As protein: CASSQGGPPLQDEQYF.

J is TRBJ2-7 and V is TRBV27; D unclear. V gave up 3 bases and J gave up 6 bases, with 15 bases separating them. CDR3 size: 14 residues. In germline, CDR1 is MNHEY, CDR2 SMNVEV (reference sequence). CDR3 nucleotide sequence: TGTGCCAGCAGTTTGGGGTATCTCACATCCGAGCAGTACTTC. It codes for CASSLGYLTSEQYF.

This clone was detected a few times. The same CDR3 is also encoded by other DNA sequences in this sample. The chain couples TRBV6-2 or TRBV6-3 to TRBJ2-7; D is unclear. Trimming took 3 bases from V and 0 from J, leaving 6 bases between them. The CDR3 is 13 amino acids. CDR1 and CDR2 (germline): MNHEY, SVGEGT. CDR3 coding DNA: TGTGCCAGCAGTTATGTTAGCTCCTACGAGCAGTACTTC. Translated: CASSYVSSYEQYF.

This clone was observed a handful of times. The V call is TRBV3-1 (or the pseudogene TRBV3-2), the J call TRBJ1-2, with D uncertain. V was cut by 0 bases and J by 7 bases, with 9 bases left in between. The CDR3 sequence is 13 residues long. The germline CDR1 and CDR2 sequences are LGHDT and YNNKEL (reference sequence). The CDR3 sequence is CASSQESAGGYTF. CDR3 coding DNA: TGTGCCAGCAGCCAAGAAAGTGCTGGTGGCTACACCTTC.

This clone was observed a handful of times. The genes are TRBV19 and TRBJ1-3; D is possibly TRBD1 (5 bases). V lost 3 bases, J lost 4 bases, and 10 bases lay in between. The CDR3 loop spans 14 amino acids. Germline loops: CDR1 LNHDA, CDR2 SQIVND (reference sequence). In DNA form, the CDR3 reads TGTGCCAGTAGTATCTCGACAGCGGGAAACACCATATATTTT. Protein sequence: CASSISTAGNTIYF.

This clone was counted a few times. The chain links TRBV3-1 (or the pseudogene TRBV3-2) to TRBJ2-6, with D tentatively TRBD1 or TRBD2 (5 bases each). V lost 4 bases and J lost 4, with 14 bases in between. The CDR3 runs 16 residues. Looked up from germline, CDR1 is LGHDT and CDR2 is YNNKEL (reference sequence). The DNA for the CDR3 is TGTGCCAGCAGCCCTCTTGGGGCGGGCGGGGCCAACGTCCTGACTTTC. Encoded protein: CASSPLGAGGANVLTF.

This clone was seen just once. This chain links TRBV18 with TRBJ2-3, with D hard to call. The CDR3 contains 12 residues. Germline assignment: CDR1 KGHSH and CDR2 LQKENI. The V and J ends lost 3 bases and 6 bases respectively, with 7 bases between them. DNA of the CDR3: TGTGCCAGCTCACCCCGGGCTGATACGCAGTATTTT. The encoded protein is CASSPRADTQYF.

By sample fraction, this clone is medium-sized (0.01 to 0.1%). V gene TRBV29-1 combines with J gene TRBJ2-5; tentative D call: TRBD1 (5 bases). Germline V gene lookup returns CDR1 SQVTM and CDR2 ANQGSEA. Trimming shortened V by 0 bases and J by 2 bases, and 22 bases separated the two germline ends. This CDR3 has 18 residues. CDR3 region: CSVEETLVVGRVQETQYF. The CDR3 region has the DNA TGCAGCGTTGAAGAAACCCTCGTAGTAGGCAGGGTGCAAGAGACCCAGTACTTC.

This clone came up a few times. The chain employs TRBV27 and TRBJ2-5, with D possibly being TRBD1 (6 bases). With 2 bases removed from V and 4 bases from J, the gap between germline ends came to 14 bases. Per the germline V gene, CDR1 is MNHEY and CDR2 is SMNVEV (reference sequence). The CDR3 loop spans 15 amino acids. CDR3 DNA sequence: TGTGCCAGCAGTTTAGGTACAGGGCCTCCAGAGACCCAGTACTTC. This sequence encodes CASSLGTGPPETQYF.

This clone was recorded once. Other DNA sequences in the same sample also yield this CDR3. The chain employs TRBV19 and TRBJ1-5; D perhaps matches TRBD1 (6 bases). This CDR3 spans 15 amino acids. Germline CDR1 is LNHDA and CDR2 is SQIVND (reference sequence). Trimming stripped 3 bases from V and 3 bases from J, with 12 bases between. CDR3 region: CASSIRDTLNQPQHF. Written as DNA, the CDR3 is TGTGCCAGTAGTATCCGGGACACCCTCAATCAGCCCCAGCATTTT.

This clone ranks as medium-sized (0.01 to 0.1%). The chain is built from TRBV7-2 and TRBJ1-2, with TRBD1 identical over 7 bases. This CDR3 has 13 amino acids. Losses at the gene ends were 0 bases for V and 5 bases for J; bases not matched to a gene: 0. Per germline, CDR1 SGHTA and CDR2 FQGNSA. The DNA for the CDR3 is TGTGCCAGCAGCTTAGCACAGGGGTATGGCTACACCTTC. It codes for CASSLAQGYGYTF.

V gene TRBV4-2 combines with J gene TRBJ2-1; D is undetermined. V lost 1 base to trimming and J lost 9 bases, with 10 bases between them. Germline CDR1 is LGHNA and CDR2 is YNFKEQ. The CDR3 consists of 13 residues. CDR3 loop: CASSQAFLIEQFF. Here the CDR3 DNA reads TGTGCCAGCAGCCAAGCATTCTTGATTGAGCAGTTCTTC.

The chain uses TRBV6-2 or TRBV6-3 and TRBJ2-1; TRBD1 matches 7 bases. The germline V gene has CDR1 MNHEY and CDR2 SVGEGT. The CDR3 is 14 residues long. V was pared by 4 bases and J by 0 bases, with 0 bases of the junction left unmatched. The chain's CDR3 is CASSWDSSYNEQFF. CDR3 DNA: TGTGCCAGCAGTTGGGACAGCTCCTACAATGAGCAGTTCTTC.

Concerning this clone: The same CDR3 can be traced to other DNA sequences in this sample. The chain has TRBV6-6 and TRBJ1-1, with D possibly matching TRBD1 (5 bases). There are 12 residues in the CDR3. Looked up from germline, CDR1 is MNHNY and CDR2 is SVGAGI (reference sequence). V shed 6 bases and J shed 5 bases, with 10 bases lying between them. CDR3 protein: CASRPGGTEAFF. As DNA, the CDR3 is TGTGCCAGCAGACCGGGGGGGACTGAAGCTTTCTTT.

The chain uses TRBV7-9 and TRBJ1-6; 7 positions agree with TRBD1. Per germline, CDR1 SEHNR and CDR2 FQNEAQ (reference sequence). The CDR3 loop spans 13 amino acids. V shed 5 bases, J shed 10 bases, and the junction held 5 bases outside the gene matches. DNA of the CDR3: TGTGCCAGCAGCCCACAGGGGCGGTCACCCCTCCACTTT. It codes for CASSPQGRSPLHF.

The chain combines TRBV19 with TRBJ2-3; 13 nucleotides align to TRBD2. Trimming at V came to 5 bases and at J to 0 bases, leaving 8 bases not matched to a gene. Germline V gives CDR1 LNHDA, CDR2 SQIVND (reference sequence). This CDR3 is built from 18 residues. CDR3 DNA: TGTGCCAGTAGTGGGGGGACTAGCGGGGCTCCTAGCACAGATACGCAGTATTTT. It specifies CASSGGTSGAPSTDTQYF.

The chain has TRBV5-4 and TRBJ2-7; D is possibly TRBD1 or TRBD2 (5 bases each). Trimming cost V 4 bases and J 7 bases, with 18 bases left between them. Germline V gene data show CDR1 as SGHNT and CDR2 as YYREEE (reference sequence). The CDR3 spans 14 residues. The CDR3 region has the DNA TGTGCCAGCAGCCCAGGGACCCATGAAGGTGAGCAGTACTTC. This encodes CASSPGTHEGEQYF.

The V gene is TRBV19, the J gene TRBJ1-1; D is possibly TRBD1 (5 bases). CDR3 length: 19 residues. Trimming removed 0 bases at V and 5 bases at J, with 25 bases between. Germline V gives CDR1 LNHDA, CDR2 SQIVND (reference sequence). The CDR3 spells CASSIDHLGGATYSTEAFF. For the CDR3, the DNA is TGTGCCAGTAGTATAGATCACTTGGGAGGGGCAACGTACAGTACTGAAGCTTTCTTT.

On this clone itself: Other DNA sequences of this sample code for an identical CDR3. The rearrangement joins TRBV5-6 to TRBJ1-2; possible D gene TRBD1, 6 bases. The V gene lost 0 bases and the J gene lost 4 bases, with 10 bases spanning the gap. The CDR3 spans 14 residues. From germline, CDR1 is SGHDT and CDR2 YYEEEE. CDR3 loop: CASSLGGRGYGYTF. CDR3 nucleotides: TGTGCCAGCAGCTTGGGGGGGCGCGGCTATGGCTACACCTTC. Full variable domain (missing parts from reference TRBV5-6 and TRBJ1-2): DAGVTQSPTHLIKTRGQQVTLRCSPKSGHDTVSWYQQALGQGPQFIFQYYEEEERQRGNFPDRFSGHQFPNYSSELNVNALLLGDSALYLCASSLGGRGYGYTFGSGTRLTVV.

The chain joins TRBV2 to TRBJ2-1, with 8 bases that match TRBD1. V trimming: 4 bases; J trimming: 7 bases; junction bases outside the gene matches: 6. The CDR3 has 14 amino acids. Germline CDR1 reads SNHLY; CDR2 reads FYNNEI. CDR3 in DNA: TGTGCCAGCAGTGCTCAGGGGGCGGAAAATGAGCAGTTCTTC. Its translation is CASSAQGAENEQFF.